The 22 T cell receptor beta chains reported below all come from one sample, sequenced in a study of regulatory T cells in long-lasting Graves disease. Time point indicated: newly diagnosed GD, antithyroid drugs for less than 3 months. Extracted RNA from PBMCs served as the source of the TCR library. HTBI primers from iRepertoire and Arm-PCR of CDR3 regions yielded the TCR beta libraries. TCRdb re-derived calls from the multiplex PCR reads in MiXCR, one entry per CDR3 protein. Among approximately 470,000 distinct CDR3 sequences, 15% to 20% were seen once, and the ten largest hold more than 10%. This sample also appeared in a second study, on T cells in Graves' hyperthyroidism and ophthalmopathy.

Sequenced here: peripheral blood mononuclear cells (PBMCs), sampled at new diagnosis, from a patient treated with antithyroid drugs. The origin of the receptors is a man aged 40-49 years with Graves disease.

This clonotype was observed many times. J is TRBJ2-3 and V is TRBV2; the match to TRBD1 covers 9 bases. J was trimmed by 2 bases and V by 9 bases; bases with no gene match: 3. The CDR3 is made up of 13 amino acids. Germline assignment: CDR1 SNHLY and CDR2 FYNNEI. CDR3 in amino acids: CARGQGLTDTQYF. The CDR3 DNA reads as TGTGCCAGGGGACAGGGACTCACAGATACGCAGTATTTT. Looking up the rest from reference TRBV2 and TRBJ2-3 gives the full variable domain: EPEVTQTPSHQVTQMGQEVILRCVPISNHLYFYWYRQILGQKVEFLVSFYNNEISEKSEIFDDQFSVERPDGSNFTLKIRSTKLEDSAMYFCARGQGLTDTQYFGPGTRLTVL.

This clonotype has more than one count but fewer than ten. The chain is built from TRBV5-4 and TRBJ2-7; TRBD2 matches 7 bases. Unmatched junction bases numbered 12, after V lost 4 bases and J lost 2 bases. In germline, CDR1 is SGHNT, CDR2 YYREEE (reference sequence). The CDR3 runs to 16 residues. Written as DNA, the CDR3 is TGTGCCAGCAGCAGTCCGACGGGAGGAGGAGCCTACGAGCAGTACTTC. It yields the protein CASSSPTGGGAYEQYF.

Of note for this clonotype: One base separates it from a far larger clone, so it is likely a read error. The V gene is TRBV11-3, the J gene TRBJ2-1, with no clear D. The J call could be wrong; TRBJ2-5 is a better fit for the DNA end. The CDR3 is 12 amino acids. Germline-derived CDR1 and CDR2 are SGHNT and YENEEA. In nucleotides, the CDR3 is TGTGCCAGCAGCCAACTCTGTGGGACCCAGTACTTC. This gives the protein CASSQLCGTQYF.

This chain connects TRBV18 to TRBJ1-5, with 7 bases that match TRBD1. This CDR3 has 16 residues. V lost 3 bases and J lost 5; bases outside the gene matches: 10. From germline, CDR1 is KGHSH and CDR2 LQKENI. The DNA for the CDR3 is TGTGCCAGCTCACCCCCGAGTACAGGGGCATATCAGCCCCAGCATTTT. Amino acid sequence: CASSPPSTGAYQPQHF.

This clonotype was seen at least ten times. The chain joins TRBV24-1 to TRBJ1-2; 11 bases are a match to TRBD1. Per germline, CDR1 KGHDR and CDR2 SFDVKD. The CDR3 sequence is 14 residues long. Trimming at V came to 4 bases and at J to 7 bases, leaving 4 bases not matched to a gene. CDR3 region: CATSDWDRGSGYTF. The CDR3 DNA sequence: TGTGCCACCAGTGACTGGGACAGGGGGTCTGGCTACACCTTC.

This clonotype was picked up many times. In DNA form, the CDR3 reads TGTGCCAGCAGCTTAGATTGGTTCGGCGATGAGCAGTTCTTC. This translates into CASSLDWFGDEQFF. This chain uses TRBV11-3 with TRBJ2-1; D ambiguous. The CDR3 is 14 amino acids. With 0 bases removed from V and 8 bases from J, the gap between germline ends came to 11 bases. The germline V gene has CDR1 SGHNT and CDR2 YENEEA.

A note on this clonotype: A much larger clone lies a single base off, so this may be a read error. Here the CDR3 DNA reads TGCGCCAGCCAACGACAGGGGCACACTGGAGCTTTCTTT. This sequence encodes CASQRQGHTGAFF. The gene calls are TRBV5-1 and TRBJ1-1, with 8 bases fitting TRBD1. The CDR3 is 13 amino acids. Germline CDR1 reads SGHRS; CDR2 reads YFSETQ.

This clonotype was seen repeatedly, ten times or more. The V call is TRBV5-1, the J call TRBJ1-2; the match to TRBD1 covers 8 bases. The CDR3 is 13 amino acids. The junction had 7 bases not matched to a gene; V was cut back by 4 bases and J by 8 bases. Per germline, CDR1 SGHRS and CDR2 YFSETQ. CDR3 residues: CASSAGQGRGYTF. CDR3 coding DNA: TGCGCCAGCAGCGCCGGACAGGGAAGGGGCTACACCTTC.

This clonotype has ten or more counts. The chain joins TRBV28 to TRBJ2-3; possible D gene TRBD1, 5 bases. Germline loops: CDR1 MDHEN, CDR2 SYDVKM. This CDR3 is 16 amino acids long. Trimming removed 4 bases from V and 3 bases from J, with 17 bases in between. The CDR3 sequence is CASSWVNLRQTDTQYF. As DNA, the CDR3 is TGTGCCAGCAGTTGGGTGAACTTACGACAGACAGATACGCAGTATTTT.

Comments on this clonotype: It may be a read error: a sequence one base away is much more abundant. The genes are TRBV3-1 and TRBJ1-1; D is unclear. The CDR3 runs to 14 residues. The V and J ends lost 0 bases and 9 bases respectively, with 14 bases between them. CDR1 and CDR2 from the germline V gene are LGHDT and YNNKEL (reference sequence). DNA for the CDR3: TGTGCCAGCAGCCAAGAGATAGTGCCAGCGCAAGCTTTCTTT. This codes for CASSQEIVPAQAFF. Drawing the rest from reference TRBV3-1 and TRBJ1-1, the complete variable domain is DTAVSQTPKYLVTQMGNDKSIKCEQNLGHDTMYWYKQDSKKFLKIMFSYNNKELIINETVPNRFSPKSPDKAHLNLHINSLELGDSAVYFCASSQEIVPAQAFFGQGTRLTVV.

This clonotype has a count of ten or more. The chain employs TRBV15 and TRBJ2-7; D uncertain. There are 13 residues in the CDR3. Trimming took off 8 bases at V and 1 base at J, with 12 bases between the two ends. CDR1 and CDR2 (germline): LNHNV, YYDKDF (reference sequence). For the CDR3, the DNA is TGTGCCACCTCCACCTCCGTTTCCTACGAGCAGTACTTC. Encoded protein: CATSTSVSYEQYF.

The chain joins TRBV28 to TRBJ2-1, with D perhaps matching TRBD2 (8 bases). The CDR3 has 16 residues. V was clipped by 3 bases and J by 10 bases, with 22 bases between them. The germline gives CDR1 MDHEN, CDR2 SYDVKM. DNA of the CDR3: TGTGCCAGCAGTTTGGTCTTTAGCGGGACAGTGGCAGAGCAGTTCTTC. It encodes CASSLVFSGTVAEQFF.

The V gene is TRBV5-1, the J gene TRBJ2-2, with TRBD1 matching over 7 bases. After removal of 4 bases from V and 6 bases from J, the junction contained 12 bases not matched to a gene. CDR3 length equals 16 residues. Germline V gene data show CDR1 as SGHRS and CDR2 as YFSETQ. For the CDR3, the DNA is TGCGCCAGCAGCCCCGGCGGCAGGGGGAGCGCCGGGGAGCTGTTTTTT. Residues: CASSPGGRGSAGELFF.

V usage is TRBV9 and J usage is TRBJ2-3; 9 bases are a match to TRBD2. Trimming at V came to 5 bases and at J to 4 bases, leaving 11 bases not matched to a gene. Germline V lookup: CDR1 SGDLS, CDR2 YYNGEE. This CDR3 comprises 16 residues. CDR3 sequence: CASSIDRAGGSDTQYF. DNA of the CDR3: TGTGCCAGCAGTATAGACAGAGCGGGAGGCTCAGATACGCAGTATTTT.

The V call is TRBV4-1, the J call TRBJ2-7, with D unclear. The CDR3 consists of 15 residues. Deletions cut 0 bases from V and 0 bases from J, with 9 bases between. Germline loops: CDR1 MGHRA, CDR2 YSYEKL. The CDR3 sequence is CASSQEGYSSYEQYF. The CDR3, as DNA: TGCGCCAGCAGCCAAGAGGGTTACAGCTCCTACGAGCAGTACTTC.

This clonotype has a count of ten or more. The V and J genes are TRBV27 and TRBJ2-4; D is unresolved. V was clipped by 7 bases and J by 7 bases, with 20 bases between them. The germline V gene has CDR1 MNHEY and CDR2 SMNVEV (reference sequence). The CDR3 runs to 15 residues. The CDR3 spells CASTSLVGSLNIQYF. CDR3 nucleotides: TGTGCCAGCACTTCTTTAGTGGGCAGTTTGAACATTCAGTACTTC.

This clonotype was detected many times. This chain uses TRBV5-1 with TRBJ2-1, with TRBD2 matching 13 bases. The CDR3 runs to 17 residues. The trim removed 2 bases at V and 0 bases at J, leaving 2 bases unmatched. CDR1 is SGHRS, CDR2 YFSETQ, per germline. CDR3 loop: CASSFRTSGSSYNEQFF. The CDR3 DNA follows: TGCGCCAGCAGCTTCCGGACTAGCGGGAGCTCCTACAATGAGCAGTTCTTC.

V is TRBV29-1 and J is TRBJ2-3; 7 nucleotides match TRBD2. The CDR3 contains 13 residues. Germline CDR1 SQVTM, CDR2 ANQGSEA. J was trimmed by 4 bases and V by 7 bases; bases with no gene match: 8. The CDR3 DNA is TGCAGCGCTAGCGGTCCAGCGGCAGATACGCAGTATTTT. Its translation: CSASGPAADTQYF.

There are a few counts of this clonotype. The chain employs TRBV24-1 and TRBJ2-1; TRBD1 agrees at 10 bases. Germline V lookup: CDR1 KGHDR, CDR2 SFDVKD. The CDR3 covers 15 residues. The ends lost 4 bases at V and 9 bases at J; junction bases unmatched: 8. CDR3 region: CATSDLDRGRVEQFF. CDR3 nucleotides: TGTGCCACCAGTGACCTAGACAGGGGGCGGGTTGAGCAGTTCTTC.

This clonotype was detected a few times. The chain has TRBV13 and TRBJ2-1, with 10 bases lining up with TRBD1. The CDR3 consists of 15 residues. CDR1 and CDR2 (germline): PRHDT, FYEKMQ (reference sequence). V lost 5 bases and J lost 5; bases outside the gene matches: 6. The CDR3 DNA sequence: TGTGCCAGCAGCCTTGACAGGGGGCACCACAATGAGCAGTTCTTC. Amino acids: CASSLDRGHHNEQFF.

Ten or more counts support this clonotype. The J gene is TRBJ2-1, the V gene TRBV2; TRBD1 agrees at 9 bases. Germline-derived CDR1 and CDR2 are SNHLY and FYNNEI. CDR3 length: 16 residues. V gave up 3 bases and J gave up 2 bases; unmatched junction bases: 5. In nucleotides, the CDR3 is TGTGCCAGCAGTGACGCGGGACAGGGCCCCTACAATGAGCAGTTCTTC. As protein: CASSDAGQGPYNEQFF.

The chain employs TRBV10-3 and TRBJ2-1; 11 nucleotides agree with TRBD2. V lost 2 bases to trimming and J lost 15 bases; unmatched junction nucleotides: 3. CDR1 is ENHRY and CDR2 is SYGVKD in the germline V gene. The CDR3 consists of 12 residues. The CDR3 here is CAISETSGSRFF. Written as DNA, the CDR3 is TGTGCCATCAGTGAGACTAGCGGGAGTCGGTTCTTC.